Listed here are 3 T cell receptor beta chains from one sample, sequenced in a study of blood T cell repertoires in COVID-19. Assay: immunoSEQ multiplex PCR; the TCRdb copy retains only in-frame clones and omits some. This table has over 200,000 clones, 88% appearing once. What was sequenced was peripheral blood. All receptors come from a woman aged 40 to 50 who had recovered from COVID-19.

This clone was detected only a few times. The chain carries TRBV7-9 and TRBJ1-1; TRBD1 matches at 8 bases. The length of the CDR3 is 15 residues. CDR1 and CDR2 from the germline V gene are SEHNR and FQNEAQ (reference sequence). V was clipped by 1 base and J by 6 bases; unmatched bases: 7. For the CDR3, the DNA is TGTGCCAGCAGCTTAGATGGGACAGGCGCCCCTGAAGCTTTCTTT. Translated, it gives CASSLDGTGAPEAFF. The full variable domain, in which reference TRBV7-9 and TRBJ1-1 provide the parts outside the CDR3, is DTGVSQNPRHKITKRGQNVTFRCDPISEHNRLYWYRQTLGQGPEFLTYFQNEAQLEKSRLLSDRFSAERPKGSFSTLEIQRTEQGDSAMYLCASSLDGTGAPEAFFGQGTRLTVV.

DNA for the CDR3: TGTGCCAGCAGCTTAACGGTCACAGCTTTCTTT. Protein product: CASSLTVTAFF. The chain employs TRBV11-2 and TRBJ1-1; D is uncertain. Between the trimmed V and J ends, which lost 2 bases and 10 bases, there was a span of 8 bases. The length of the CDR3 is 11 residues. The germline V gene encodes CDR1 SGHAT and CDR2 FQNNGV. Full variable domain (outside the CDR3, taken from reference TRBV11-2 and TRBJ1-1): EAGVAQSPRYKIIEKRQSVAFWCNPISGHATLYWYQQILGQGPKLLIQFQNNGVVDDSQLPKDRFSAERLKGVDSTLKIQPAKLEDSAVYLCASSLTVTAFFGQGTRLTVV.

The CDR3 loop reads CASSGASGRGYTGELFF. For the CDR3, the DNA is TGTGCCAGTAGTGGGGCTAGCGGGAGAGGCTACACCGGGGAGCTGTTTTTT. The V and J genes are TRBV19 and TRBJ2-2; 10 bases align to TRBD2. Trimming at V came to 5 bases and at J to 3 bases, leaving 9 bases not matched to a gene. The CDR3 has 17 amino acids. CDR1 and CDR2 from the germline V gene are LNHDA and SQIVND (reference sequence). Together with reference TRBV19 and TRBJ2-2, the CDR3 gives the full variable domain: DGGITQSPKYLFRKEGQNVTLSCEQNLNHDAMYWYRQDPGQGLRLIYYSQIVNDFQKGDIAEGYSVSREKKESFPLTVTSAQKNPTAFYLCASSGASGRGYTGELFFGEGSRLTVL.